The 26 T cell receptor beta chains reported below all come from one sample, sequenced in a study. TCRdb called the reads again in MiXCR, with one record for every CDR3 protein. The sample yields over 14,000 distinct CDR3 sequences, around 30% seen once. What was sequenced was blood. All receptors derive from a human donor.

This clonotype was observed at least ten times. DNA of the CDR3: TGTGCCAGCCAGACAGGGGGGGTAGAAGAGACCCAGTACTTC. It translates to CASQTGGVEETQYF. J is TRBJ2-5 and V is TRBV28; 9 nucleotides match TRBD1. The J segment lost 3 bases and the V segment lost 8 bases, leaving 7 bases of the junction unmatched. Germline CDR1 MDHEN, CDR2 SYDVKM. The CDR3 spans 14 residues.

Turning to this clonotype: A much larger clone is a single base away; this may be a read error. The V and J genes are TRBV29-1 and TRBJ1-2; D not resolved. Germline V CDR1 and CDR2: SQVTM, ANQGSEA. The CDR3 runs 10 residues. The CDR3 DNA follows: TGCAGCGTTGAGTACAATGGCTACCCCTTC. This codes for CSVEYNGYPF.

In its sample, this clonotype is medium-sized. The CDR3 nucleotides are TGTGCCAGCAGCCGAGGGGTGCCTAGCGGGATAGAGACCCAGTACTTC. Its protein is CASSRGVPSGIETQYF. V usage is TRBV4-2 and J usage is TRBJ2-5, with 9 bases aligning to TRBD2. The V gene end was trimmed by 4 bases and the J gene end by 4 bases; junction bases not matched to a gene: 10. Germline CDR1 is LGHNA and CDR2 is YNFKEQ. This CDR3 spans 16 amino acids.

Comments on this clonotype: This may be a read error: a much more frequent sequence differs by one nucleotide. CDR3 protein: CSVEIGLAGPIEQYF. The CDR3 DNA is TGCAGCGTTGAGATCGGACTAGCGGGACCTATTGAGCAGTACTTC. The genes are TRBV29-1 and TRBJ2-7, with 12 nucleotides matching TRBD2. J lost 7 bases, V lost 3 bases, and 10 bases had no gene match. CDR1 is SQVTM and CDR2 is ANQGSEA in the germline V gene. There are 15 residues in the CDR3.

Ten or more counts support this clonotype. V and J are TRBV29-1 and TRBJ2-3; 14 bases map to TRBD2. The CDR3 is 17 residues long. Germline CDR1 SQVTM, CDR2 ANQGSEA. V was clipped by 1 base and J by 4 bases; unmatched bases: 7. This CDR3 is CSVEGGLAGGKADTQYF. In DNA form, the CDR3 reads TGCAGCGTTGAAGGAGGACTAGCGGGAGGTAAAGCAGATACGCAGTATTTT.

This clonotype was picked up many times. The chain employs TRBV5-1 and TRBJ1-4; D gene unclear. The CDR3 consists of 17 residues. CDR1 and CDR2 from the germline V gene are SGHRS and YFSETQ. Trimming shortened V by 0 bases and J by 0 bases, and 12 bases separated the two germline ends. The CDR3 nucleotides are TGCGCCAGCAGCTTGGGATGGAGGGAAGCAACTAATGAAAAACTGTTTTTT. Its translation: CASSLGWREATNEKLFF.

This clonotype has a single count. This rearrangement joins TRBV4-1 to TRBJ2-2; D gene uncertain. CDR3 length: 13 amino acids. V was pared by 7 bases and J by 9 bases, with 15 bases between. Germline V gene lookup returns CDR1 MGHRA and CDR2 YSYEKL. CDR3 residues: CASTLPPWRELFF. In DNA form, the CDR3 reads TGCGCCAGCACCTTACCGCCATGGAGGGAGCTGTTTTTT.

This clonotype was seen many times. The gene calls are TRBV29-1 and TRBJ1-2; D possibly corresponds to TRBD1 (5 bases). Germline-derived CDR1 and CDR2 are SQVTM and ANQGSEA. The CDR3 contains 13 residues. V lost 0 bases, J lost 13 bases, and 18 bases lay in between. The CDR3 DNA is TGCAGCGTTGAAGACGCGGGGCAGTCCTTTTCCACCTTC. Protein sequence: CSVEDAGQSFSTF.

DNA for the CDR3: TGTGTCAGTAGCTTAGGACAGAACTACAATGAGCAGTTCTTC. As protein: CVSSLGQNYNEQFF. The rearrangement uses TRBV7-2 and TRBJ2-1; the D gene is possibly TRBD1 (6 bases). CDR3 size: 14 residues. Germline values: CDR1 SGHTA, CDR2 FQGNSA.

About this clonotype: A much larger clonotype is one base distant, so this may be a read error. This chain links TRBV4-3 with TRBJ2-3; TRBD2 aligns across 11 bases. The CDR3 has 16 residues. From germline, CDR1 is LGHNA and CDR2 YSLEER. CDR3: CANSLTTSGGTDTQYF. CDR3 DNA: TGCGCCAACAGCCTGACGACTAGCGGGGGCACAGATACGCAGTATTTT.

The gene calls are TRBV18 and TRBJ1-4; D is ambiguous. The ends were cut back, 0 bases at V and 4 bases at J, with 12 bases in the middle. Germline V CDR1 and CDR2: KGHSH, LQKENI. The CDR3 has 16 residues. CDR3 loop: CASSPPENSNNEKLFF. In nucleotides, the CDR3 is TGTGCCAGCTCACCACCCGAAAACAGTAATAATGAAAAACTGTTTTTT. Based on the CDR3 plus reference TRBV18 and TRBJ1-4, the full variable domain is NAGVMQNPRHLVRRRGQEARLRCSPMKGHSHVYWYRQLPEEGLKFMVYLQKENIIDESGMPKERFSAEFPKEGPSILRIQQVVRGDSAAYFCASSPPENSNNEKLFFGSGTQLSVL.

J is TRBJ1-5 and V is TRBV20-1; the D gene is possibly TRBD1 (5 bases). The germline gives CDR1 DFQATT, CDR2 SNEGSKA (reference sequence). This CDR3 contains 11 residues. Trimming pared 5 bases from V and 11 bases from J, leaving 13 bases between. The CDR3 DNA reads TGCAGTGCTCCTGGGGGGGAGACCCAGCATTTT. This translates into CSAPGGETQHF.

The chain links TRBV20-1 to TRBJ2-1, with 7 bases matching TRBD2. Unmatched junction bases numbered 6, after V lost 0 bases and J lost 4 bases. This CDR3 is 15 amino acids long. From germline, CDR1 is DFQATT and CDR2 SNEGSKA (reference sequence). This CDR3 is CSAREAASGYNEQFF. The CDR3 nucleotides are TGCAGTGCTAGAGAAGCGGCTAGCGGATACAATGAGCAGTTCTTC.

This clonotype was detected many times. This chain connects TRBV30 to TRBJ2-4, with 12 bases that match TRBD1. V shed 0 bases and J 7 bases; nucleotides not matched to a gene: 1. The CDR3 totals 14 residues. Germline V gene sequence: CDR1 GTSNPN, CDR2 SVGIG (reference sequence). CDR3 bases: TGTGCCTGGAGTGTTGGGACAGGGGGCAACATTCAGTACTTC. The encoded protein is CAWSVGTGGNIQYF.

By proportion, this clonotype is medium-sized (0.01 to 0.1%). The chain uses TRBV29-1 and TRBJ2-2, with TRBD2 identical over 8 bases. The germline gives CDR1 SQVTM, CDR2 ANQGSEA. V lost 7 bases to trimming and J lost 4 bases; unmatched junction nucleotides: 2. The CDR3 runs 12 residues. The CDR3 here is CSAGRATGELFF. DNA for the CDR3: TGCAGCGCCGGGAGGGCCACCGGGGAGCTGTTTTTT.

This clonotype has ten or more counts. V and J are TRBV18 and TRBJ2-1; 8 bases are a match to TRBD2. With 2 bases clipped from V and 1 base from J, the junction kept 4 bases outside the gene matches. Germline CDR1 and CDR2: KGHSH and LQKENI. This CDR3 is 16 amino acids long. In DNA form, the CDR3 reads TGTGCCAGCTCACCAGGGGTAGCGGGATCCTACAATGAGCAGTTCTTC. Its translation is CASSPGVAGSYNEQFF.

The chain has TRBV12-1 and TRBJ2-1; TRBD1, the table's D call, was not compared with the DNA. TRBV12-1 is annotated as a pseudogene. CDR3 size: 13 residues. The CDR3 sequence: CASSRQPNTEQFF. The CDR3, as DNA: TGTGCCAGCAGTCGACAGCCGAACACTGAGCAGTTCTTC.

The chain combines TRBV29-1 with TRBJ2-7; 9 bases align to TRBD1. The ends lost 7 bases at V and 9 bases at J; junction bases unmatched: 10. In germline, CDR1 is SQVTM, CDR2 ANQGSEA. This CDR3 comprises 12 residues. The CDR3 loop reads CSARDRVFGQYF. As DNA, the CDR3 is TGCAGCGCCCGGGACAGGGTATTCGGGCAGTACTTC.

This clonotype has a count of ten or more. This chain links TRBV18 with TRBJ2-7; D is unresolved. This CDR3 has 12 residues. V was clipped by 2 bases and J by 4 bases, with 6 bases between them. Germline assignment: CDR1 KGHSH and CDR2 LQKENI. The CDR3 DNA sequence: TGTGCCAGCTCACCAAATTTATACGAGCAGTACTTC. Translating it yields CASSPNLYEQYF.

The sample holds a few counts of this clonotype. The gene calls are TRBV11-1 and TRBJ2-1; D is possibly TRBD2 (5 bases). The CDR3 covers 16 residues. Trimming pared 2 bases from V and 2 bases from J, leaving 13 bases between. CDR1 and CDR2 (germline): SGHAT, FQDESV (reference sequence). The CDR3 nucleotides are TGTGCCAGCAGCTTATCGGCTAGCCGCACCTACAATGAGCAGTTCTTC. Residues: CASSLSASRTYNEQFF.

This clonotype rates as medium-sized. V and J are TRBV7-2 and TRBJ1-2; 7 bases agree with TRBD1. V gave up 4 bases and J gave up 4 bases; unmatched junction bases: 6. Looked up from germline, CDR1 is SGHTA and CDR2 is FQGNSA. There are 14 residues in the CDR3. As DNA, the CDR3 is TGTGCCAGCAGCTCCCAACAGGGGTTCTATGGCTACACCTTC. Protein: CASSSQQGFYGYTF.

This chain joins TRBV19 and TRBJ2-1; unclear D gene. Germline V gives CDR1 LNHDA, CDR2 SQIVND (reference sequence). Trimming cost V 11 bases and J 4 bases, with 0 bases left between them. The CDR3 contains 8 residues. Here the CDR3 DNA reads TGTGCCTACAATGAGCAGTTCTTC. It is translated as CAYNEQFF.

The chain recombines TRBV29-1 with TRBJ1-1, with 7 bases matching TRBD1. This CDR3 comprises 14 residues. The ends lost 5 bases at V and 4 bases at J; junction bases unmatched: 10. In germline, CDR1 is SQVTM, CDR2 ANQGSEA. The DNA of the CDR3 is TGCAGCGTTCCGGACAGGTCCCTGGTCACTGAAGCTTTCTTT. Translating gives CSVPDRSLVTEAFF.

This clonotype has a single count. The chain recombines TRBV4-3 with TRBJ1-2, with D possibly being TRBD1 (6 bases). Trimming removed 2 bases from V and 5 bases from J, with 24 bases in between. Germline-derived CDR1 and CDR2 are LGHNA and YSLEER. The CDR3 loop spans 18 amino acids. DNA of the CDR3: TGCGCCAGCAGCCAACTCTCGGGACTAGACAGGTGGTCATATGGCTACACCTTC. Protein sequence: CASSQLSGLDRWSYGYTF.

By share, this clonotype ranks as medium-sized (0.01 to 0.1%). The chain couples TRBV4-3 to TRBJ1-6, with no clear D. There are 15 residues in the CDR3. V lost 1 base, J lost 6 bases, and 10 bases lay in between. In germline, CDR1 is LGHNA, CDR2 YSLEER. The CDR3 spells CASSQGSSGNSPLHF. For the CDR3, the DNA is TGCGCCAGCAGCCAAGGGAGCAGTGGTAATTCACCCCTCCACTTT.

Within the sample, this clonotype is medium-sized. The V gene is TRBV6-2 or TRBV6-3, the J gene TRBJ2-3; possible D gene TRBD2, 6 bases. V lost 8 bases to trimming and J lost 2 bases, with 11 bases between them. Germline assignment: CDR1 MNHEY and CDR2 SVGEGT. This CDR3 contains 13 residues. This CDR3 is CASGDFNTDTQYF. The CDR3 DNA is TGTGCCAGCGGGGACTTCAACACAGATACGCAGTATTTT.